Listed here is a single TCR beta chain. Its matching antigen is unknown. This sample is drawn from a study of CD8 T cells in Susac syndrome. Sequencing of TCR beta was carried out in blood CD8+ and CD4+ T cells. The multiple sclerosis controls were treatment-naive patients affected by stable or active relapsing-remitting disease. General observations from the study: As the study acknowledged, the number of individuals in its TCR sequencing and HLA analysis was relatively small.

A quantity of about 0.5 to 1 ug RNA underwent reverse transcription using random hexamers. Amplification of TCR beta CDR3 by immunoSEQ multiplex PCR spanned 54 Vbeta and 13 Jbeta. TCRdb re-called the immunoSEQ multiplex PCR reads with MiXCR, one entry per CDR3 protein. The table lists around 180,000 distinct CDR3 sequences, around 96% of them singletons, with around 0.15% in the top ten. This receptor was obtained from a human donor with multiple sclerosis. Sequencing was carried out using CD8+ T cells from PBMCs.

CDR3 in amino acids: CAWSVGTDRDYEQYF. For the CDR3, the DNA is TGTGCCTGGAGTGTGGGTACCGACAGGGATTACGAGCAGTACTTC. V and J are TRBV30 and TRBJ2-7; 7 positions agree with TRBD1. The V gene's germline CDR1 is GTSNPN and CDR2 SVGIG (reference sequence). The CDR3 is made up of 15 amino acids. Losses at the gene ends were 0 bases for V and 4 bases for J; bases not matched to a gene: 9.